This is a list of T cell receptor beta chains from one sample in a study of glioma-infiltrating T cells after dendritic cell vaccination. Clones were read by immunoSEQ multiplex PCR, and TCRdb kept only the in-frame ones, dropping some. The sample contains 99,000 or so clones, 80% of which appear only once. The starting material was blood, obtained after dendritic cell vaccination. The receptors derive from a human donor with glioblastoma. CDR3s include the opening cysteine and the closing phenylalanine or tryptophan. A D gene is named only where the DNA matches it firmly. The size field is filled for only some rows; it gives once, few, many or a size class.

TRBV5-4	NA	NA	12	TRBJ1-2	CASSLEGEGYTF	TGTGCCAGCAGCTTGGAAGGGGAAGGCTACACCTTC
TRBV2	NA	NA	12	TRBJ2-7	CASSAGFYEQYF	TGTGCCAGCAGTGCAGGCTTCTACGAGCAGTACTTC
TRBV6-6	NA	NA	12	TRBJ1-1	CASSTRSGEAFF	TGTGCCAGCAGTACCCGATCGGGTGAAGCTTTCTTT
TRBV28	NA	NA	15	TRBJ2-3	CASSSPQGGADTQYF	TGTGCCAGCAGTTCCCCTCAGGGGGGCGCAGATACGCAGTATTTT
TRBV11-2	NA	NA	17	TRBJ1-5	CASSLGTPLISNQPQHF	TGTGCCAGCAGCTTGGGGACACCCCTTATTAGCAATCAGCCCCAGCATTTT
TRBV6-1	many	NA	14	TRBJ2-6	CASTRGSGANVLTF	TGTGCCAGCACGAGGGGGTCTGGGGCCAACGTCCTGACTTTC
TRBV18	NA	TRBD2	15	TRBJ2-5	CASSPPGLAGETQYF	TGTGCCAGCTCACCCCCGGGACTAGCGGGAGAGACCCAGTACTTC
TRBV2	once	TRBD2	16	TRBJ2-5	CASRKSLAGGGETQYF	TGTGCCAGCAGGAAATCCCTAGCGGGAGGGGGAGAGACCCAGTACTTC
TRBV12-5	NA	TRBD1	13	TRBJ1-5	CASGLGQGQPQHF	TGTGCTAGTGGTTTGGGACAGGGTCAGCCCCAGCATTTT
TRBV23-1	NA	NA	16	TRBJ2-7	CASSQTTAQILYEQYF	TGCGCCAGCAGTCAAACGACAGCCCAAATTCTCTACGAGCAGTACTTC
TRBV5-1	NA	TRBD1	15	TRBJ2-2	CASSQDRVGTGELFF	TGCGCCAGCAGCCAAGACAGGGTAGGCACCGGGGAGCTGTTTTTT
TRBV10-3	NA	NA	13	TRBJ2-5	CAIRGLSQETQYF	TGTGCCATCAGGGGCCTATCTCAAGAGACCCAGTACTTC
TRBV19	NA	TRBD1	15	TRBJ1-2	CASYNPGQGLYGYTF	TGTGCCAGCTACAATCCGGGACAGGGGCTCTATGGCTACACCTTC
TRBV4-2	NA	TRBD1	14	TRBJ1-5	CASSLDRGNQPQHF	TGTGCCAGCAGCCTTGACAGGGGAAATCAGCCCCAGCATTTT
TRBV13	once	TRBD2	16	TRBJ2-2	CASSWVAGADTGELFF	TGTGCCAGCAGCTGGGTAGCGGGAGCCGACACCGGGGAGCTGTTTTTT
TRBV29-1	NA	NA	14	TRBJ2-2	CSVVPGVNTGELFF	TGCAGCGTCGTCCCAGGGGTGAACACCGGGGAGCTGTTTTTT
TRBV2	NA	TRBD1	15	TRBJ1-6	CASSPLTGGGSPLHF	TGTGCCAGCAGCCCGCTGACAGGGGGTGGTTCACCCCTCCACTTT
TRBV5-1	NA	TRBD1	14	TRBJ2-3	CASSLTGGLDTQYF	TGCGCCAGCAGCTTGACAGGGGGTTTAGATACGCAGTATTTT
TRBV7-2	NA	TRBD2	14	TRBJ2-5	CASSRPGLSTKQYF	TGTGCCAGCAGCCGACCGGGACTATCTACGAAGCAGTACTTC
TRBV10-2	few	NA	11	TRBJ1-1	CASSAGTEAFF	TGCGCCAGCAGTGCGGGCACTGAAGCTTTCTTT
TRBV9	NA	TRBD1	17	TRBJ2-2	CASSVADGTANTGELFF	TGTGCCAGCAGCGTAGCTGACGGGACAGCGAACACCGGGGAGCTGTTTTTT
TRBV2	NA	TRBD1	12	TRBJ2-4	CASRQGTNIQYF	TGTGCCTCACGACAGGGGACAAACATTCAGTACTTC
TRBV6-1	NA	TRBD1	15	TRBJ1-1	CASNPRGQGNTEAFF	TGTGCCAGCAATCCGAGGGGGCAGGGGAACACTGAAGCTTTCTTT
TRBV18	NA	NA	12	TRBJ2-7	CASSPSRYEQYF	TGTGCCAGCTCACCCTCCAGATACGAGCAGTACTTC
TRBV11-1	few	NA	15	TRBJ2-1	CASSLVGSSYNEQFF	TGTGCCAGCAGCTTAGTCGGGAGCTCCTACAATGAGCAGTTCTTC
TRBV2	once	TRBD2	14	TRBJ2-2	CASRLAGYTGELFF	TGCGCCAGCAGACTAGCGGGCTACACCGGGGAGCTGTTTTTT
TRBV19	NA	NA	15	TRBJ1-1	CASSIVQGTPSEAFF	TGTGCCAGTAGTATAGTCCAGGGCACCCCCAGTGAAGCTTTCTTT
TRBV19	NA	TRBD1	16	TRBJ1-2	CASSSWTGEKGYGYTF	TGTGCCAGTAGTTCATGGACAGGAGAGAAAGGCTATGGCTACACCTTC
TRBV30	NA	NA	16	TRBJ2-3	CAWSGSSVGGTDTQYF	TGTGCCTGGAGTGGATCTTCTGTAGGGGGCACAGATACGCAGTATTTT
TRBV5-1	NA	TRBD1	17	TRBJ2-1	CASSLFPPGQGADEQFF	TGCGCCAGCAGCTTGTTTCCGCCGGGACAGGGTGCCGATGAGCAGTTCTTC
TRBV7-9	few	NA	13	TRBJ1-1	CASSWEGGLEAFF	TGTGCCAGCAGCTGGGAGGGGGGCCTGGAGGCTTTCTTT
TRBV5-1	NA	NA	15	TRBJ1-2	CASSRGRTDSYGYTF	TGCGCCAGCAGCCGGGGACGGACAGACTCATATGGCTACACCTTC
TRBV6-6	NA	NA	15	TRBJ1-1	CASSYSVQTNTEAFF	TGTGCCAGCAGTTACTCGGTACAGACGAACACTGAAGCTTTCTTT
TRBV5-1	NA	NA	13	TRBJ2-1	CASIDRGMGEQFF	TGCGCCAGCATAGACAGAGGAATGGGTGAGCAGTTCTTC
TRBV29-1	NA	NA	13	TRBJ1-2	CSVQTPRAYGYTF	TGCAGCGTTCAGACCCCGAGGGCCTATGGCTACACCTTC
TRBV27	NA	NA	13	TRBJ2-1	CASSFFLADEQFF	TGTGCCAGCAGTTTCTTCCTAGCAGATGAGCAGTTCTTC
TRBV5-1	NA	NA	13	TRBJ1-1	CASSTTGTTEAFF	TGCGCCAGCAGCACTACAGGTACCACTGAAGCTTTCTTT
TRBV15	few	NA	15	TRBJ2-1	CATSRDQGAYNEQFF	TGTGCCACCAGCAGAGATCAAGGGGCGTACAATGAGCAGTTCTTC
TRBV7-9	NA	TRBD2	15	TRBJ2-1	CASSLQAGTYNEQFF	TGTGCCAGCAGCTTACAAGCGGGGACCTACAATGAGCAGTTCTTC
TRBV11-2	few	NA	12	TRBJ2-2	CASSPRGGELFF	TGTGCCAGCAGCCCTCGCGGAGGGGAGCTGTTTTTT
TRBV18	few	TRBD1	16	TRBJ2-1	CASSPGDRSSYNEQFF	TGTGCCAGCTCACCAGGGGACAGGAGCTCCTACAATGAGCAGTTCTTC
TRBV6-6	NA	NA	12	TRBJ2-7	CASSSTRYEQYF	TGTGCCAGCAGTTCGACTAGGTACGAGCAGTACTTC
TRBV28	once	NA	15	TRBJ2-3	CASMGLRGIGDTQYF	TGTGCCAGCATGGGGCTACGGGGGATCGGGGATACGCAGTATTTT
TRBV19	NA	NA	16	TRBJ1-5	CASSISSGSNNQPQHF	TGTGCCAGTAGTATTAGTTCAGGTTCGAACAATCAGCCCCAGCATTTT
TRBV6-1	NA	NA	16	TRBJ1-2	CASSERREGWYYGYTF	TGTGCCAGCAGTGAAAGGCGGGAGGGATGGTACTATGGCTACACCTTC
TRBV10-3	once	NA	15	TRBJ1-2	CAISALQGANYGYTF	TGTGCCATCAGTGCGTTACAGGGTGCTAACTATGGCTACACCTTC
TRBV7-2	NA	TRBD2	12	TRBJ2-7	CASSPIAGPLVF	TGTGCCAGCAGCCCCATAGCGGGCCCCTTGGTGTTC
TRBV5-4	NA	TRBD1	14	TRBJ2-7	CASSQGAISYEQYF	TGTGCCAGCAGCCAGGGGGCTATATCCTACGAGCAGTACTTC
TRBV28	once	NA	16	TRBJ1-5	CASSLMVATNDQPQHF	TGTGCCAGCAGTTTAATGGTGGCGACTAACGATCAGCCCCAGCATTTT
TRBV11-2	NA	NA	11	TRBJ2-1	CASSLIYEQFF	TGTGCCAGCAGCCTTATCTATGAGCAGTTCTTC
TRBV18	NA	NA	16	TRBJ1-5	CASSPVGVGGNQPQHF	TGTGCCAGCTCACCTGTCGGGGTAGGAGGCAATCAGCCCCAGCATTTT